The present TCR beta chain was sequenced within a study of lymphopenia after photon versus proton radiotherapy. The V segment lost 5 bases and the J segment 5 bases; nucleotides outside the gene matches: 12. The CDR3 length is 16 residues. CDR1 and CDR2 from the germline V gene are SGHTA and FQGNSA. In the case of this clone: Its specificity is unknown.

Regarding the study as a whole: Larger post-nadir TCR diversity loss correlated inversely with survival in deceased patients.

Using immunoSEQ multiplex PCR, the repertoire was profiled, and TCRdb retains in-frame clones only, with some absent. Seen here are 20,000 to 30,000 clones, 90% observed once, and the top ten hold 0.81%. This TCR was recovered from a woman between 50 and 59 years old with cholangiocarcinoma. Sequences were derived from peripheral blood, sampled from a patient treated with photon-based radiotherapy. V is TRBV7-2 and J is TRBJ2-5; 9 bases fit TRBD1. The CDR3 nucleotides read TGTGCCAGCAGCACAGGACGGACAGGGGACTCCGAGACCCAGTACTTC. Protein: CASSTGRTGDSETQYF.